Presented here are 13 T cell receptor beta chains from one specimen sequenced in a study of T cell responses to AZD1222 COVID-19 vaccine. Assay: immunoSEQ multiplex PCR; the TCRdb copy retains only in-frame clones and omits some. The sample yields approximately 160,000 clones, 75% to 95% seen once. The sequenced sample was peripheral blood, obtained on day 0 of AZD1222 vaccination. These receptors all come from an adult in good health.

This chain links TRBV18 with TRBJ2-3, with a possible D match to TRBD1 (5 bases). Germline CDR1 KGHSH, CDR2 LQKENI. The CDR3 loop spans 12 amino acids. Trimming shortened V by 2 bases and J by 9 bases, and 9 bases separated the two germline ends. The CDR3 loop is CASSPGSGTQYF. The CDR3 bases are TGTGCCAGCTCACCAGGGTCAGGGACGCAGTATTTT.

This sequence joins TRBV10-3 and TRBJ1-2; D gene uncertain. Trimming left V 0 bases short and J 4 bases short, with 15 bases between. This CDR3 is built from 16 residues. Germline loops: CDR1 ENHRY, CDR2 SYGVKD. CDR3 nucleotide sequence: TGTGCCATCAGTGAGTCGATCCGTCGGAGATCCTATGGCTACACCTTC. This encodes CAISESIRRRSYGYTF.

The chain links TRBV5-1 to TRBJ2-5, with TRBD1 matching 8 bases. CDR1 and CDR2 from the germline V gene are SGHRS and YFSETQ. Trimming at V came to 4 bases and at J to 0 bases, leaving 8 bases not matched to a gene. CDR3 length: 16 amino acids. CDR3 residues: CASSPRQGSYQETQYF. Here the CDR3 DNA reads TGCGCCAGCAGCCCCCGACAGGGGTCGTACCAAGAGACCCAGTACTTC. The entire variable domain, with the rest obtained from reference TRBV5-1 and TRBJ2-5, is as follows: KAGVTQTPRYLIKTRGQQVTLSCSPISGHRSVSWYQQTPGQGLQFLFEYFSETQRNKGNFPGRFSGRQFSNSRSEMNVSTLELGDSALYLCASSPRQGSYQETQYFGPGTRLLVL.

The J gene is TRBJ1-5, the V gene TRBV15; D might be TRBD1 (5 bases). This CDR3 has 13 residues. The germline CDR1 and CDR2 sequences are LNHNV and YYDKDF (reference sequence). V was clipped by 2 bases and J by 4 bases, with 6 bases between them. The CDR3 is CATSRQGNQPQHF. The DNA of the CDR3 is TGTGCCACCAGCAGACAGGGTAATCAGCCCCAGCATTTT.

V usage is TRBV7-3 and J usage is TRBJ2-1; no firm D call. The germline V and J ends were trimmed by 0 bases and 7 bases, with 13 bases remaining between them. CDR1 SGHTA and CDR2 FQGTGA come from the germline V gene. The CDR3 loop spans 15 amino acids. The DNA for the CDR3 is TGTGCCAGCAGCTTAACATACTCCCAAAGGAATGAGCAGTTCTTC. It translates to CASSLTYSQRNEQFF.

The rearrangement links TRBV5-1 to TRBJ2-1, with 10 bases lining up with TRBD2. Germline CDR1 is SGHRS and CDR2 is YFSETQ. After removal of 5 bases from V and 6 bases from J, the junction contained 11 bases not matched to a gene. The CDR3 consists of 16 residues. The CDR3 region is CASRFGLAAPFNEQFF. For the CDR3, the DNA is TGCGCCAGCAGATTCGGACTAGCGGCCCCTTTCAATGAGCAGTTCTTC. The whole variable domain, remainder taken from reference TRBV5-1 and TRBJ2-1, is KAGVTQTPRYLIKTRGQQVTLSCSPISGHRSVSWYQQTPGQGLQFLFEYFSETQRNKGNFPGRFSGRQFSNSRSEMNVSTLELGDSALYLCASRFGLAAPFNEQFFGPGTRLTVL.

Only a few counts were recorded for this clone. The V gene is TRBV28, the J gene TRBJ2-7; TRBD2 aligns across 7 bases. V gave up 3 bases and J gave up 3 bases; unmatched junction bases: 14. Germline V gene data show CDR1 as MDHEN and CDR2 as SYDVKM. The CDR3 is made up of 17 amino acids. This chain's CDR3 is CASSFVGRRERNYEQYF. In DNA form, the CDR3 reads TGTGCCAGCAGTTTCGTGGGGCGGCGGGAGCGTAACTACGAGCAGTACTTC. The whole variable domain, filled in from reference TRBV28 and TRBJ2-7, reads DVKVTQSSRYLVKRTGEKVFLECVQDMDHENMFWYRQDPGLGLRLIYFSYDVKMKEKGDIPEGYSVSREKKERFSLILESASTNQTSMYLCASSFVGRRERNYEQYFGPGTRLTVT.

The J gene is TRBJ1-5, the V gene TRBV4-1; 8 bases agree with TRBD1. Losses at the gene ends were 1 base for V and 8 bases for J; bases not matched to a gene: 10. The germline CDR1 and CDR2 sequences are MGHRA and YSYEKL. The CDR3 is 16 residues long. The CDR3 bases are TGCGCCAGCAGCCAAGGGACAGGGCGATCAGGCGAGCCCCAGCATTTT. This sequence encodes CASSQGTGRSGEPQHF.

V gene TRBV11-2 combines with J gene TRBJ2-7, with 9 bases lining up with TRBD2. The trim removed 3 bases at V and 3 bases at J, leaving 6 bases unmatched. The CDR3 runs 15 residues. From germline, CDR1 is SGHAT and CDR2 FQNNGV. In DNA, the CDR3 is TGTGCCAGCAGCTTTTTGTCTAGCGGGGTCTACGAGCAGTACTTC. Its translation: CASSFLSSGVYEQYF.

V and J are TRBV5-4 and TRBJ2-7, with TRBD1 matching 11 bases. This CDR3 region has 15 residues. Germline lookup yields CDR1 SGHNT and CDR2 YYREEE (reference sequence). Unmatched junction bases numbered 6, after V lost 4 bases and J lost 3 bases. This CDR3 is CASSGAGQGVYEQYF. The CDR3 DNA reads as TGTGCCAGCAGCGGGGCGGGACAGGGGGTCTACGAGCAGTACTTC.

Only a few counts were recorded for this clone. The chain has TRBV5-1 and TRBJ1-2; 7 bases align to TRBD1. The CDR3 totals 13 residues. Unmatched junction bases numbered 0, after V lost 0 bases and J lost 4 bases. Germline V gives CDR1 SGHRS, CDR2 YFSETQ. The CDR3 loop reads CASSLGDSYGYTF. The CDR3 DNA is TGCGCCAGCAGCTTGGGGGACAGCTATGGCTACACCTTC.

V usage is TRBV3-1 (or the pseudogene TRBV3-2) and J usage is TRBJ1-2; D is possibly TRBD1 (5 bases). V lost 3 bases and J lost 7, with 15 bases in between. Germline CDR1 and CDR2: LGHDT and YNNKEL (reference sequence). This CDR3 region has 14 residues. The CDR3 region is CASSQISGLGGYTF. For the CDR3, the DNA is TGTGCCAGCAGCCAGATATCAGGGTTAGGTGGCTACACCTTC.

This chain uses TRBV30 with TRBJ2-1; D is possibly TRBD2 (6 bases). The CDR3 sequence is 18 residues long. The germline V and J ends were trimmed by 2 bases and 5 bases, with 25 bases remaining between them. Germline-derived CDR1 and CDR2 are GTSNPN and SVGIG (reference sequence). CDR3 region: CAWSTEIFTGLVHNEQFF. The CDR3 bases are TGTGCCTGGAGTACCGAGATCTTTACGGGACTCGTACACAATGAGCAGTTCTTC.